A single sample is the source of the 21 T cell receptor beta chains below, sequenced in a study of T cell responses to AZD1222 COVID-19 vaccine. TCRdb keeps only in-frame clones here, not all; method: immunoSEQ multiplex PCR. The table has over 65,000 clones, 86% seen once; the top ten hold around 6.7%. The source was peripheral blood, collected on day 0 of AZD1222 vaccination. These receptors came from an adult in good health.

The J gene is TRBJ1-5, the V gene TRBV7-2; the match to TRBD1 covers 8 bases. This CDR3 is 15 amino acids long. V dropped 5 bases and J dropped 3; count of bases not matched to a gene: 6. Germline V gene data show CDR1 as SGHTA and CDR2 as FQGNSA. CDR3 protein: CASSAGQVFNQPQHF. For the CDR3, the DNA is TGTGCCAGCAGCGCGGGACAGGTATTCAATCAGCCCCAGCATTTT.

The chain is built from TRBV14 and TRBJ1-2, with 7 bases lining up with TRBD1. Trimming removed 4 bases from V and 7 bases from J; junction bases left unmatched: 0. The CDR3 runs 11 residues. Germline assignment: CDR1 SGHDN and CDR2 FVKESK. As DNA, the CDR3 is TGTGCCAGCAGCCGGGACAGTGGCTACACCTTC. Translation: CASSRDSGYTF.

The chain couples TRBV5-4 to TRBJ2-2, with TRBD2 matching 7 bases. Trimming at V came to 2 bases and at J to 1 base, leaving 2 bases not matched to a gene. Germline V CDR1 and CDR2: SGHNT, YYREEE (reference sequence). This CDR3 is 15 amino acids long. CDR3 sequence reads: CASSFPSGNTGELFF. The CDR3 DNA reads as TGTGCCAGCAGCTTCCCTAGCGGGAACACCGGGGAGCTGTTTTTT.

The CDR3 is CASSLAQHSGNTIYF. In DNA, the CDR3 is TGCGCCAGCAGCTTGGCACAGCACTCTGGAAACACCATATATTTT. V and J are TRBV5-1 and TRBJ1-3; D uncertain. Germline V lookup: CDR1 SGHRS, CDR2 YFSETQ. CDR3 length: 15 amino acids. Between the trimmed V and J ends, which lost 0 bases and 0 bases, there was a span of 7 bases. The full variable domain, rest sourced from reference TRBV5-1 and TRBJ1-3, is KAGVTQTPRYLIKTRGQQVTLSCSPISGHRSVSWYQQTPGQGLQFLFEYFSETQRNKGNFPGRFSGRQFSNSRSEMNVSTLELGDSALYLCASSLAQHSGNTIYFGEGSWLTVV.

The CDR3 loop is CASSLQGASNQPQHF. In nucleotides, the CDR3 is TGTGCCAGCAGTTTACAGGGGGCGAGTAATCAGCCCCAGCATTTT. The rearrangement uses TRBV28 and TRBJ1-5; 8 bases line up with TRBD1. CDR3 length equals 15 residues. V lost 2 bases to trimming and J lost 4 bases; unmatched junction nucleotides: 4. Looked up from germline, CDR1 is MDHEN and CDR2 is SYDVKM.

The genes are TRBV3-1 (or the pseudogene TRBV3-2) and TRBJ1-3; D is uncertain. The CDR3 contains 15 residues. With 2 bases removed from V and 3 bases from J, the gap between germline ends came to 11 bases. Germline V gene sequence: CDR1 LGHDT, CDR2 YNNKEL (reference sequence). Here the CDR3 reads CASSQTWEGGNTIYF. CDR3 bases: TGTGCCAGCAGCCAAACATGGGAAGGTGGAAACACCATATATTTT.

This clone appeared a single time. The chain uses TRBV5-1 and TRBJ2-1; D not resolved. The germline V and J ends were trimmed by 3 bases and 0 bases, with 7 bases remaining between them. The germline CDR1 and CDR2 sequences are SGHRS and YFSETQ. The CDR3 spans 14 residues. CDR3 sequence (DNA): TGCGCCAGCAGCTCTGGGATCTCCTACAATGAGCAGTTCTTC. Translated: CASSSGISYNEQFF.

V is TRBV5-1 and J is TRBJ2-1; 9 nucleotides line up with TRBD1. The germline CDR1 and CDR2 sequences are SGHRS and YFSETQ. V shed 3 bases and J 0 bases; nucleotides not matched to a gene: 7. The CDR3 covers 17 residues. CDR3 residues: CASSSTGGTSSYNEQFF. The CDR3 DNA is TGCGCCAGCAGCTCCACAGGGGGCACGAGCTCCTACAATGAGCAGTTCTTC.

This clone was found a few times. The rearrangement joins TRBV28 to TRBJ2-7; TRBD1 or TRBD2 may be the D gene (5 bases each). CDR3 size: 14 residues. Trimming removed 3 bases from V and 3 bases from J, with 12 bases in between. Looked up from germline, CDR1 is MDHEN and CDR2 is SYDVKM. The CDR3 is CASSFRGRHYEQYF. CDR3 DNA sequence: TGTGCCAGCAGTTTTCGGGGCAGACACTACGAGCAGTACTTC.

The chain carries TRBV14 and TRBJ2-4; the match to TRBD1 covers 11 bases. V dropped 4 bases and J dropped 3; count of bases not matched to a gene: 5. This CDR3 has 16 amino acids. Germline CDR1 and CDR2: SGHDN and FVKESK. Here the CDR3 reads CASSPGTGGLKNIQYF. CDR3 coding DNA: TGTGCCAGCAGCCCCGGGACAGGGGGACTCAAAAACATTCAGTACTTC.

This rearrangement joins TRBV19 to TRBJ1-5, with 7 positions matching TRBD1. The germline CDR1 and CDR2 sequences are LNHDA and SQIVND (reference sequence). V lost 7 bases and J lost 4; bases outside the gene matches: 10. The CDR3 has 15 residues. For the CDR3, the DNA is TGTGCCAGTACCACCTCAGGGGGACCTAATCAGCCCCAGCATTTT. Translated, it gives CASTTSGGPNQPQHF.

The chain couples TRBV9 to TRBJ1-4; a possible D gene is TRBD1 (5 bases). The length of the CDR3 is 12 residues. From germline, CDR1 is SGDLS and CDR2 YYNGEE. Trimming left V 2 bases short and J 8 bases short, with 7 bases between. For the CDR3, the DNA is TGTGCCAGCAGCGTCGGGGACGAAAAACTGTTTTTT. Protein: CASSVGDEKLFF.

The chain has TRBV15 and TRBJ1-1; the D gene is possibly TRBD1 (6 bases). V lost 0 bases to trimming and J lost 2 bases, with 10 bases between them. There are 15 residues in the CDR3. CDR1 LNHNV and CDR2 YYDKDF come from the germline V gene (reference sequence). The CDR3, as DNA: TGTGCCACCAGCAGAGATGCACAGGGCAACACTGAAGCTTTCTTT. Protein: CATSRDAQGNTEAFF.

The rearrangement links TRBV4-2 to TRBJ2-7; TRBD2 is a possible D gene (6 bases). The germline CDR1 and CDR2 sequences are LGHNA and YNFKEQ. The CDR3 is made up of 14 amino acids. The germline V and J ends were trimmed by 1 base and 2 bases, with 9 bases remaining between them. CDR3 nucleotides: TGTGCCAGCAGCCAAGCGGGAGAGCCCTACGAGCAGTACTTC. Protein sequence: CASSQAGEPYEQYF.

The chain uses TRBV28 and TRBJ1-1; TRBD1 matches at 8 bases. The CDR3 contains 16 residues. Germline V lookup: CDR1 MDHEN, CDR2 SYDVKM. Trimming took 5 bases from V and 1 from J; bases not matched to a gene: 9. For the CDR3, the DNA is TGTGCCAGCAGTCTAATCAGGGGGCCTCGGAACACTGAAGCTTTCTTT. Translation gives CASSLIRGPRNTEAFF.

The V and J genes are TRBV7-8 and TRBJ2-3; a weak D match, TRBD2 (7 bases). CDR3 length: 18 residues. The V gene's germline CDR1 is SGHVS and CDR2 FQNEAQ. The V and J ends lost 5 bases and 3 bases respectively, with 24 bases between them. This CDR3 is CASSPRGLAGVTTDTQYF. Here the CDR3 DNA reads TGTGCCAGCAGCCCCCGGGGGCTGGCGGGGGTGACGACAGATACGCAGTATTTT.

The CDR3 here is CASSPKGNEQYF. DNA for the CDR3: TGTGCCAGCTCACCGAAGGGCAACGAGCAGTACTTC. This sequence joins TRBV18 and TRBJ2-7; D remains unclear. Germline V CDR1 and CDR2: KGHSH, LQKENI. There are 12 residues in the CDR3. Trimming shortened V by 3 bases and J by 5 bases, and 8 bases separated the two germline ends.

V gene TRBV4-2 combines with J gene TRBJ2-7; D ambiguous. The CDR3 extends over 15 amino acids. Deletions cut 0 bases from V and 2 bases from J, with 11 bases between. From germline, CDR1 is LGHNA and CDR2 YNFKEQ. CDR3 nucleotides: TGTGCCAGCAGCCAAGAAAAGAACACCGCCTACGAGCAGTACTTC. Amino acid sequence: CASSQEKNTAYEQYF.

The chain links TRBV10-2 to TRBJ1-1, with D possibly matching TRBD1 (6 bases). The CDR3 covers 15 residues. The germline gives CDR1 WSHSY, CDR2 SAAADI. Trimming cost V 11 bases and J 4 bases, with 23 bases left between them. The CDR3 nucleotides read TGCGCCGGCCTGCGGGCACAGGGAGGAACCACTGAAGCTTTCTTT. Translating gives CAGLRAQGGTTEAFF.

As concerns this clone: This specimen includes other DNA sequences encoding the same CDR3. The gene calls are TRBV18 and TRBJ2-5; no clear D. Trimming cost V 0 bases and J 2 bases, with 7 bases left between them. The germline gives CDR1 KGHSH, CDR2 LQKENI. The CDR3 runs 14 residues. The CDR3: CASSPPVGQETQYF. The CDR3 coding sequence is TGTGCCAGCTCACCACCGGTAGGTCAAGAGACCCAGTACTTC.

V usage is TRBV4-1 and J usage is TRBJ1-5, with a tentative D call TRBD1 (6 bases). V was trimmed by 0 bases and J by 0 bases, leaving 15 bases between them. Germline CDR1 and CDR2: MGHRA and YSYEKL. CDR3 length: 18 residues. This CDR3 is CASSQDRLTGHSNQPQHF. The CDR3 DNA reads as TGCGCCAGCAGCCAAGATAGGTTGACAGGACATAGCAATCAGCCCCAGCATTTT.